The rows below give T cell receptor beta chains drawn from one sample of a study of CD8 T cells in ankylosing spondylitis. TCRdb re-called the 5' RACE reads through MiXCR, storing one row per CDR3 protein. The repertoire holds hundreds of thousands of distinct CDR3 sequences, with roughly 20% as singletons. The sample comprised blood, either unsorted or a sorted T cell fraction (not recorded which). The receptors derive from a male donor with ankylosing spondylitis or in good health (not recorded which). Both conserved end residues are part of each CDR3. Each record gives: J gene, D gene, V gene, clone size, CDR3 DNA, CDR3 protein. The D gene is left open where the match is weak. Expanded clones are given a class, and other clones once, few, many or no size at all.

TRBJ2-2 | - | TRBV27 | - | TGTGCCAGCACCAGGGGATTCGGGGAGCTGTTTTTT | CASTRGFGELFF
TRBJ2-5 | TRBD1 | TRBV7-9 | - | TGTGCCAGCAGCCCAAACAGGGGCTCAGGGACCCAGTACTTC | CASSPNRGSGTQYF
TRBJ2-2 | TRBD1 | TRBV12-3/TRBV12-4 | - | TGTGCCAGCAGCACGACCGGGACAGAGAACACCGGGGAGCTGTTTTTT | CASSTTGTENTGELFF
TRBJ2-5 | - | TRBV5-1 | few | TGCGCCAGCAGCTTACCCGGGTTAATGGGAGAGACCCAGTACTTC | CASSLPGLMGETQYF
TRBJ2-5 | TRBD2 | TRBV11-2 | once | TGTGCCAGCAGCCCTCCTTATAATGGTCTAGCGGGATTCGGTGAGACCCAGTACTTC | CASSPPYNGLAGFGETQYF
TRBJ2-1 | - | TRBV10-2 | few | TGCGCCACGGAGGGCGGGAATGAGCAGTTCTTC | CATEGGNEQFF
TRBJ1-2 | - | TRBV12-3/TRBV12-4 | many | TGTGCCAGCACCCTCGGGGGGCAGGGCGGCTACACCTTC | CASTLGGQGGYTF
TRBJ2-5 | TRBD2 | TRBV12-3/TRBV12-4 | few | TGTGCCAGCAGTTCCCTAACTAGCGGGGGGGCAGAGACCCAGTACTTC | CASSSLTSGGAETQYF
TRBJ1-1 | - | TRBV10-3 | few | TGTGCCATCCGAGAAGTGAACACTGAAGCTTTCTTT | CAIREVNTEAFF
TRBJ2-4 | - | TRBV6-5 | - | TGTGCCAGCAGTTACTCGAGAAGAATAGTCGACATTCAGTACTTC | CASSYSRRIVDIQYF
TRBJ2-2 | - | TRBV7-2 | - | TGTGCCAGCAGCCACTACACAGGCGGGGAGCTGTTTTTT | CASSHYTGGELFF
TRBJ2-2 | TRBD1 | TRBV7-7 | - | TGTGCCAGCAGTCCTGACAGGGTGAACACCGGGGAGCTGTTTTTT | CASSPDRVNTGELFF
TRBJ1-1 | - | TRBV29-1 | many | TGCAGCGTTGACACAGGGCGGACTGAAGCTTTCTTT | CSVDTGRTEAFF
TRBJ1-1 | - | TRBV29-1 | many | TGCAGCGTCTCCGGGCGCCCCGGTGGGTCTGAAGCTTTCTTT | CSVSGRPGGSEAFF
TRBJ2-1 | TRBD1 | TRBV20-1 | - | TGCAGTGCTGGACAGGGGGCATATGAGCAGTTCTTC | CSAGQGAYEQFF
TRBJ1-1 | - | TRBV5-5 | - | TGTGCCAGCAGCCCACGGGACGGGCGGAATGAAGCTTTCTTT | CASSPRDGRNEAFF